The rows below give T cell receptor beta chains drawn from one sample of a study of T cell changes during pregnancy in multiple sclerosis. Only in-frame clones appear in the TCRdb table, and some are missing; sequencing was by immunoSEQ multiplex PCR. The table has over 60,000 clones, 90% to 95% seen once; the top ten hold 0.55% to 0.85%. The sample here was peripheral blood, taken in the third trimester of pregnancy. The source of these receptors is a female donor in good health, enrolled as a control in a pregnancy study. CDR3s include the opening cysteine and the closing phenylalanine or tryptophan. D genes are given only for firm matches. Where a row states a size, it is once, few, many or the class of an expanded clone; other rows omit it.

abundance: NA
j_gene: TRBJ1-3
v_gene: TRBV7-2
d_gene: NA
CDR3aa: CASSLGASGNTIYF
CDR3nt: TGTGCCAGCAGCTTAGGAGCCTCTGGAAACACCATATATTTT

abundance: NA
j_gene: TRBJ2-5
v_gene: TRBV18
d_gene: NA
CDR3aa: CASSPDLQETQYF
CDR3nt: TGTGCCAGCTCACCAGACTTACAAGAGACCCAGTACTTC

abundance: NA
j_gene: TRBJ2-1
v_gene: TRBV18
d_gene: NA
CDR3aa: CASSPYRTVYNEQFF
CDR3nt: TGTGCCAGCTCGCCCTATCGGACAGTCTACAATGAGCAGTTCTTC

abundance: NA
j_gene: TRBJ2-7
v_gene: TRBV4-3
d_gene: TRBD2
CDR3aa: CASSQVRTSGGYEQYF
CDR3nt: TGCGCCAGCAGCCAAGTCCGGACTAGCGGGGGCTACGAGCAGTACTTC

abundance: NA
j_gene: TRBJ1-1
v_gene: TRBV19
d_gene: TRBD1
CDR3aa: CASSIEAAGGPNTEAFF
CDR3nt: TGTGCCAGTAGTATAGAGGCGGCAGGGGGGCCGAACACTGAAGCTTTCTTT

abundance: NA
j_gene: TRBJ2-7
v_gene: TRBV2
d_gene: TRBD1
CDR3aa: CAGTSGTGNEQYF
CDR3nt: TGTGCCGGCACCTCCGGGACAGGGAACGAGCAGTACTTC

abundance: NA
j_gene: TRBJ2-7
v_gene: TRBV5-6
d_gene: TRBD2
CDR3aa: CASSYPGGYEQYF
CDR3nt: TGTGCCAGCAGCTACCCGGGAGGTTACGAGCAGTACTTC

abundance: few
j_gene: TRBJ2-2
v_gene: TRBV9
d_gene: NA
CDR3aa: CASSVEEGYTGELFF
CDR3nt: TGTGCCAGCAGCGTAGAAGAGGGTTACACCGGGGAGCTGTTTTTT

abundance: NA
j_gene: TRBJ1-2
v_gene: TRBV25-1
d_gene: TRBD1
CDR3aa: CASSEYRTGPYGYTF
CDR3nt: TGTGCCAGCAGTGAATACAGGACAGGGCCCTATGGCTACACCTTC

abundance: NA
j_gene: TRBJ2-3
v_gene: TRBV5-4
d_gene: TRBD2
CDR3aa: CASSQKAGGRGRTDTQYF
CDR3nt: TGTGCCAGCAGCCAGAAAGCGGGAGGGCGTGGGCGCACAGATACGCAGTATTTT

abundance: NA
j_gene: TRBJ1-1
v_gene: TRBV7-2
d_gene: NA
CDR3aa: CASSLALGRSNTEAFF
CDR3nt: TGTGCCAGCAGCTTAGCGTTGGGGCGCTCGAACACTGAAGCTTTCTTT

abundance: NA
j_gene: TRBJ2-7
v_gene: TRBV5-1
d_gene: TRBD1
CDR3aa: CASSLLARQGFYEQYF
CDR3nt: TGCGCCAGCAGCTTGCTTGCGCGACAGGGGTTCTACGAGCAGTACTTC

abundance: NA
j_gene: TRBJ2-7
v_gene: TRBV30
d_gene: NA
CDR3aa: CAWSQPDRSYEQYF
CDR3nt: TGTGCCTGGAGTCAACCGGACAGAAGCTACGAGCAGTACTTC

abundance: NA
j_gene: TRBJ1-1
v_gene: TRBV4-2
d_gene: NA
CDR3aa: CASSQSRDTLFPEAFF
CDR3nt: TGTGCCAGCAGCCAATCTCGGGACACTCTTTTCCCTGAAGCTTTCTTT

abundance: NA
j_gene: TRBJ2-1
v_gene: TRBV5-1
d_gene: TRBD1
CDR3aa: CASSLVAGGGNEQFF
CDR3nt: TGCGCCAGCAGCTTGGTAGCAGGGGGTGGAAATGAGCAGTTCTTC

abundance: once
j_gene: TRBJ2-7
v_gene: TRBV6-5
d_gene: NA
CDR3aa: CASTVLGSYEQYF
CDR3nt: TGTGCCAGCACCGTCTTAGGGAGCTACGAGCAGTACTTC

abundance: NA
j_gene: TRBJ1-6
v_gene: TRBV9
d_gene: TRBD1
CDR3aa: CASSVRTGGNSPLHF
CDR3nt: TGTGCCAGCAGCGTCCGGACAGGAGGGAATTCACCCCTCCACTTT

abundance: NA
j_gene: TRBJ2-7
v_gene: TRBV6-1
d_gene: NA
CDR3aa: CASSEYRENNEQYF
CDR3nt: TGTGCCAGCAGTGAGTACAGGGAGAACAACGAGCAGTACTTC

abundance: NA
j_gene: TRBJ2-6
v_gene: TRBV18
d_gene: TRBD1
CDR3aa: CASSHSTGASGANVLTF
CDR3nt: TGTGCCAGCTCACACTCGACAGGGGCCTCCGGGGCCAACGTCCTGACTTTC

abundance: few
j_gene: TRBJ1-1
v_gene: TRBV28
d_gene: TRBD1
CDR3aa: CASTLRQGAEAFF
CDR3nt: TGTGCCAGCACGCTCCGACAGGGGGCTGAAGCTTTCTTT

abundance: NA
j_gene: TRBJ1-2
v_gene: TRBV7-6
d_gene: NA
CDR3aa: CASSLLQGGGGYTF
CDR3nt: TGTGCCAGCAGCTTACTACAGGGAGGGGGTGGCTACACCTTC

abundance: NA
j_gene: TRBJ1-5
v_gene: TRBV6-5
d_gene: TRBD1
CDR3aa: CASSRTGTGYQPQHF
CDR3nt: TGTGCCAGCAGTCGAACCGGGACAGGGTATCAGCCCCAGCATTTT

abundance: NA
j_gene: TRBJ1-3
v_gene: TRBV6-1
d_gene: NA
CDR3aa: CASSERRTGYGNTIYF
CDR3nt: TGTGCCAGCAGTGAGCGCCGTACAGGGTATGGAAACACCATATATTTT

abundance: NA
j_gene: TRBJ1-2
v_gene: TRBV27
d_gene: NA
CDR3aa: CASSLDRTPYGYTF
CDR3nt: TGTGCCAGCAGTTTGGACAGAACCCCCTATGGCTACACCTTC

abundance: NA
j_gene: TRBJ2-2
v_gene: TRBV5-4
d_gene: NA
CDR3aa: CASSHPGTGELFF
CDR3nt: TGTGCCAGCAGCCATCCAGGGACCGGGGAGCTGTTTTTT

abundance: NA
j_gene: TRBJ1-5
v_gene: TRBV4-1
d_gene: NA
CDR3aa: CASSQVGGDQPQHF
CDR3nt: TGCGCCAGCAGCCAAGTAGGAGGGGATCAGCCCCAGCATTTT

abundance: NA
j_gene: TRBJ1-1
v_gene: TRBV7-6
d_gene: TRBD1
CDR3aa: CASSKAGTANTEAFF
CDR3nt: TGTGCCAGCAGCAAGGCCGGGACAGCGAACACTGAAGCTTTCTTT

abundance: once
j_gene: TRBJ2-7
v_gene: TRBV18
d_gene: TRBD1
CDR3aa: CASSPSPGQTYEQYF
CDR3nt: TGTGCCAGCTCACCATCGCCGGGACAGACCTACGAGCAGTACTTC

abundance: NA
j_gene: TRBJ2-7
v_gene: TRBV27
d_gene: TRBD2
CDR3aa: CASSVGLETYEQYF
CDR3nt: TGTGCCAGCAGTGTGGGACTAGAAACCTACGAGCAGTACTTC

abundance: few
j_gene: TRBJ1-1
v_gene: TRBV4-3
d_gene: NA
CDR3aa: CASSQGHGRGAEAFF
CDR3nt: TGCGCCAGCAGCCAAGGACATGGCAGGGGCGCTGAAGCTTTCTTT

abundance: medium-sized
j_gene: TRBJ2-3
v_gene: TRBV6-4
d_gene: NA
CDR3aa: CASSDSVAGTDTQYF
CDR3nt: TGTGCCAGCAGTGACTCAGTAGCCGGCACAGATACGCAGTATTTT

abundance: NA
j_gene: TRBJ1-2
v_gene: TRBV7-9
d_gene: NA
CDR3aa: CASIPSANYGYTF
CDR3nt: TGTGCCAGCATCCCGAGCGCTAACTATGGCTACACCTTC

abundance: NA
j_gene: TRBJ2-3
v_gene: TRBV15
d_gene: NA
CDR3aa: CATSPFANTQYF
CDR3nt: TGTGCCACCAGCCCCTTCGCGAATACGCAGTATTTT

abundance: NA
j_gene: TRBJ2-7
v_gene: TRBV5-4
d_gene: NA
CDR3aa: CASSSSYEQYF
CDR3nt: TGTGCCAGCAGCTCTTCCTACGAGCAGTACTTC

abundance: NA
j_gene: TRBJ2-5
v_gene: TRBV11-2
d_gene: NA
CDR3aa: CASSLDIQETQYF
CDR3nt: TGTGCCAGCAGCTTAGACATTCAAGAGACCCAGTACTTC

abundance: NA
j_gene: TRBJ1-2
v_gene: TRBV2
d_gene: TRBD1
CDR3aa: CASSGGDSRSGYTF
CDR3nt: TGTGCCAGCAGTGGGGGGGACAGTCGGAGTGGCTACACCTTC

abundance: NA
j_gene: TRBJ1-2
v_gene: TRBV6-6
d_gene: TRBD1
CDR3aa: CASSRDRDRRAF
CDR3nt: TGTGCCAGCAGCCGGGACCGGGACAGAAGAGCCTTC

abundance: few
j_gene: TRBJ1-5
v_gene: TRBV7-2
d_gene: TRBD1
CDR3aa: CASSPDREQPQHF
CDR3nt: TGTGCCAGCAGCCCTGACAGGGAACAGCCCCAGCATTTT

abundance: NA
j_gene: TRBJ2-1
v_gene: TRBV9
d_gene: TRBD2
CDR3aa: CASSVGGSGLYNEQFF
CDR3nt: TGTGCCAGCAGCGTAGGAGGTAGCGGGTTATACAATGAGCAGTTCTTC

abundance: NA
j_gene: TRBJ1-5
v_gene: TRBV5-1
d_gene: TRBD1
CDR3aa: CASSVGTGGGNQPQHF
CDR3nt: TGCGCCAGCAGCGTAGGGACAGGGGGCGGCAATCAGCCCCAGCATTTT

abundance: NA
j_gene: TRBJ2-7
v_gene: TRBV5-1
d_gene: TRBD1
CDR3aa: CASSEDRGSYEQYF
CDR3nt: TGCGCCAGCAGCGAGGACAGGGGGTCCTACGAGCAGTACTTC

abundance: once
j_gene: TRBJ1-1
v_gene: TRBV25-1
d_gene: NA
CDR3aa: CASSERLGLNTEAFF
CDR3nt: TGTGCCAGCAGTGAACGGCTGGGGCTGAACACTGAAGCTTTCTTT

abundance: once
j_gene: TRBJ2-7
v_gene: TRBV7-2
d_gene: NA
CDR3aa: CASTRGGLLSYEQYF
CDR3nt: TGTGCCAGCACGAGGGGGGGGTTATTATCCTACGAGCAGTACTTC

abundance: NA
j_gene: TRBJ1-2
v_gene: TRBV19
d_gene: NA
CDR3aa: CASTPLEISMGYTF
CDR3nt: TGTGCCAGTACCCCTCTAGAGATTTCTATGGGCTACACCTTC

abundance: once
j_gene: TRBJ1-1
v_gene: TRBV6-5
d_gene: TRBD1
CDR3aa: CASSYTGTGITEAFF
CDR3nt: TGTGCCAGCAGTTACACCGGGACAGGGATAACCGAAGCTTTCTTT

abundance: NA
j_gene: TRBJ2-1
v_gene: TRBV7-9
d_gene: TRBD2
CDR3aa: CASSYAGTSGGHNEQFF
CDR3nt: TGTGCCAGCAGCTACGCCGGGACTAGCGGGGGCCACAATGAGCAGTTCTTC

abundance: few
j_gene: TRBJ1-6
v_gene: TRBV7-9
d_gene: TRBD1
CDR3aa: CASSKRDSYNSPLHF
CDR3nt: TGTGCCAGCAGCAAAAGGGACAGCTATAATTCACCCCTCCACTTT

abundance: NA
j_gene: TRBJ2-3
v_gene: TRBV7-2
d_gene: NA
CDR3aa: CASSPGGGLFNTQYF
CDR3nt: TGTGCCAGCAGCCCGGGAGGGGGCTTGTTTAATACGCAGTATTTT

abundance: once
j_gene: TRBJ1-4
v_gene: TRBV28
d_gene: TRBD1
CDR3aa: CASSPPPPRTGPNEKLFF
CDR3nt: TGTGCCAGCAGTCCTCCACCTCCTCGGACAGGGCCTAATGAAAAACTGTTTTTT

abundance: NA
j_gene: TRBJ1-4
v_gene: TRBV6-1
d_gene: NA
CDR3aa: CASSGTAFRATNEKLFF
CDR3nt: TGTGCCAGCAGTGGTACAGCCTTCAGGGCAACTAATGAAAAACTGTTTTTT

abundance: NA
j_gene: TRBJ2-3
v_gene: TRBV6-5
d_gene: NA
CDR3aa: CASRPRQFYTQYF
CDR3nt: TGTGCCAGCAGACCCCGACAGTTCTATACGCAGTATTTT

abundance: NA
j_gene: TRBJ1-4
v_gene: TRBV16
d_gene: NA
CDR3aa: CASSQPTGLNEKLFF
CDR3nt: TGTGCCAGCAGCCAGCCGACAGGACTTAATGAAAAACTGTTTTTT

abundance: NA
j_gene: TRBJ2-3
v_gene: TRBV7-7
d_gene: NA
CDR3aa: CASSSLRLADTQYF
CDR3nt: TGTGCTAGCAGCTCACTACGCCTAGCAGATACGCAGTATTTT

abundance: NA
j_gene: TRBJ2-7
v_gene: TRBV10-3
d_gene: TRBD2
CDR3aa: CAISDDSSGSYEQYF
CDR3nt: TGTGCCATCAGTGACGATTCAAGCGGGAGTTACGAGCAGTACTTC

abundance: NA
j_gene: TRBJ1-6
v_gene: TRBV27
d_gene: NA
CDR3aa: CASSSGLSSYNSPLHF
CDR3nt: TGTGCCAGCAGTTCAGGGTTGAGCTCCTATAATTCACCCCTCCACTTT